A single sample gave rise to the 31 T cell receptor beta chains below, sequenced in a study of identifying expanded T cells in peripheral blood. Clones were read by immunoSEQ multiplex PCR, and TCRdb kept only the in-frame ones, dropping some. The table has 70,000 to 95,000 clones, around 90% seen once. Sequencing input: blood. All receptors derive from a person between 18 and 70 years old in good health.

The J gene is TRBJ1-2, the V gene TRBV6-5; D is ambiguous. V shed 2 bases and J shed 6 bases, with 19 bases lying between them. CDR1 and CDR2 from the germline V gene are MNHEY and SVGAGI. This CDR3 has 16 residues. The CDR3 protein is CASSYATKLGSNGYTF. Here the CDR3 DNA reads TGTGCCAGCAGTTACGCAACAAAATTGGGTTCGAATGGCTACACCTTC.

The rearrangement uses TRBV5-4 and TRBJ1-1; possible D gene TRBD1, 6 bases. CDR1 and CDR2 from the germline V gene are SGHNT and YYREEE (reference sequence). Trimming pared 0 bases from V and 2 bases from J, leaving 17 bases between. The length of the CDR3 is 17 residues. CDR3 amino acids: CASSLGVRQDLNTEAFF. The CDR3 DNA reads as TGTGCCAGCAGCTTGGGTGTAAGACAGGACCTCAACACTGAAGCTTTCTTT.

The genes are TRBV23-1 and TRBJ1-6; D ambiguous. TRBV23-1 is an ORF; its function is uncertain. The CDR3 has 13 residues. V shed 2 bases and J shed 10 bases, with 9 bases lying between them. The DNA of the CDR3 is TGCGCCAGCAGTCAAGGGTTGCGGTCACCCCTCCACTTT. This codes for CASSQGLRSPLHF.

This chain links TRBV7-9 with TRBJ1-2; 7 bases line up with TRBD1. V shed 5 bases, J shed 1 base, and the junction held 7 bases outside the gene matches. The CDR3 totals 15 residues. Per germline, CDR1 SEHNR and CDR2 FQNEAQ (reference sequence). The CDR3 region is CASSQPGQSNYGYTF. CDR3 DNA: TGTGCCAGCAGCCAACCGGGACAGAGTAACTATGGCTACACCTTC. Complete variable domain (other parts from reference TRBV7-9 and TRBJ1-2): DTGVSQNPRHKITKRGQNVTFRCDPISEHNRLYWYRQTLGQGPEFLTYFQNEAQLEKSRLLSDRFSAERPKGSFSTLEIQRTEQGDSAMYLCASSQPGQSNYGYTFGSGTRLTVV.

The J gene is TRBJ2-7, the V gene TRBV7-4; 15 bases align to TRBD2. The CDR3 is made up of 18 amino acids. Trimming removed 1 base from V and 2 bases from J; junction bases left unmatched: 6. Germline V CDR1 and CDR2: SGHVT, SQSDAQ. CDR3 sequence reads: CASSLEIWTSGRAYEQYF. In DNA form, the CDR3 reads TGTGCCAGCAGCTTAGAAATCTGGACTAGCGGGAGGGCCTACGAGCAGTACTTC.

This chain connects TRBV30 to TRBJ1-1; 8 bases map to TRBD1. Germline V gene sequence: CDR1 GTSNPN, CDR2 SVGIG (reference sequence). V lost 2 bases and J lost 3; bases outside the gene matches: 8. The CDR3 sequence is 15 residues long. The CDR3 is CAWSFSDRGHTEAFF. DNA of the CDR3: TGTGCCTGGAGTTTCTCCGACAGGGGCCACACTGAAGCTTTCTTT.

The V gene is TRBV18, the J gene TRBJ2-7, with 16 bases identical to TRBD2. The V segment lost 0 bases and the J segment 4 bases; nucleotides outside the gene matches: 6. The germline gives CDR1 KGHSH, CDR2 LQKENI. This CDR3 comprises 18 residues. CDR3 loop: CASSPPGLAGGLGYEQYF. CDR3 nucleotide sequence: TGTGCCAGCTCACCACCGGGACTAGCGGGAGGGCTGGGGTACGAGCAGTACTTC.

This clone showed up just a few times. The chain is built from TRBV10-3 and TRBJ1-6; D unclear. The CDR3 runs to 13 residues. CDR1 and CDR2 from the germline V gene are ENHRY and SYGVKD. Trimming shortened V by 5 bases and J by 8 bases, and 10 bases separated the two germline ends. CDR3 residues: CAISPVGDSPLHF. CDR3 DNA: TGTGCCATCAGTCCGGTTGGGGATTCACCCCTCCACTTT.

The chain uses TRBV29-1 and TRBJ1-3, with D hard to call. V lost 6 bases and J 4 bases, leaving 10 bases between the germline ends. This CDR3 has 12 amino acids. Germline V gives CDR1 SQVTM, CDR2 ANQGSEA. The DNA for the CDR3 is TGCAGCGTATATTCTTCGGGAAACACCATATATTTT. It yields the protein CSVYSSGNTIYF.

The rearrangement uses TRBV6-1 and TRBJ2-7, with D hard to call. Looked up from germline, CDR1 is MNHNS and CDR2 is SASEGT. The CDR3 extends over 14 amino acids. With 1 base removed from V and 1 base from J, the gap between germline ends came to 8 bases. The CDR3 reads CASSEGSFSYEQYF. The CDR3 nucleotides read TGTGCCAGCAGTGAAGGCTCGTTTTCCTACGAGCAGTACTTC.

DNA for the CDR3: TGTGCCAGCAATAGGTATGGCGAAAACACTGAAGCTTTCTTT. It codes for CASNRYGENTEAFF. The chain employs TRBV27 and TRBJ1-1, with D unresolved. The germline V gene has CDR1 MNHEY and CDR2 SMNVEV (reference sequence). V lost 7 bases and J 2 bases, leaving 14 bases between the germline ends. The CDR3 loop spans 14 amino acids.

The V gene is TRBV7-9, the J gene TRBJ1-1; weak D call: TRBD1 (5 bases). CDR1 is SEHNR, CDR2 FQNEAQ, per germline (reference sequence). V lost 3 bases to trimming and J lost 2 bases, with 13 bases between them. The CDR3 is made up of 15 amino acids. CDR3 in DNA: TGTGCCAGCAGCTTGGTTGCCGGGGGTAACACTGAAGCTTTCTTT. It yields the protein CASSLVAGGNTEAFF.

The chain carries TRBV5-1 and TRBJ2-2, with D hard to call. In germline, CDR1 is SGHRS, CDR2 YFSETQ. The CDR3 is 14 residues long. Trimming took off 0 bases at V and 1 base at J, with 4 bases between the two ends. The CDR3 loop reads CASSLALNTGELFF. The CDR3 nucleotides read TGCGCCAGCAGCTTGGCACTGAACACCGGGGAGCTGTTTTTT.

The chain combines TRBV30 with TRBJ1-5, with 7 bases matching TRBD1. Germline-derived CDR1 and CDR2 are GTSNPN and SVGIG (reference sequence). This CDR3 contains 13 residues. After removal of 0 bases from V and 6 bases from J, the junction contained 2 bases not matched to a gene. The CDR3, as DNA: TGTGCCTGGAGTGTACAGGGGAGTCAGCCCCAGCATTTT. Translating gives CAWSVQGSQPQHF.

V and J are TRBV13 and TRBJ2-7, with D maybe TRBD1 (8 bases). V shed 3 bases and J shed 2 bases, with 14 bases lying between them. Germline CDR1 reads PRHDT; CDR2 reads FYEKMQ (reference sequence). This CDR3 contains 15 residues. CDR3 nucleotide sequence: TGTGCCAGCAGCTTCCGGACAGGGACTACCTACGAGCAGTACTTC. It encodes CASSFRTGTTYEQYF.

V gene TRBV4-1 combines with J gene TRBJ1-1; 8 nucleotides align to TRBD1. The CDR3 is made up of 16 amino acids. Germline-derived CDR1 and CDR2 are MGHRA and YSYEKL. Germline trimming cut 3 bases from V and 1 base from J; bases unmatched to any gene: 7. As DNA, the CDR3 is TGCGCCAGCAGCCAGTATACCGGGACAGGGAACACTGAAGCTTTCTTT. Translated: CASSQYTGTGNTEAFF.

CDR3: CASSYGRANSPLHF. DNA for the CDR3: TGTGCCAGCAGTTATGGCCGGGCTAATTCACCCCTCCACTTT. This sequence joins TRBV27 and TRBJ1-6; D unclear. Germline assignment: CDR1 MNHEY and CDR2 SMNVEV (reference sequence). Trimming pared 4 bases from V and 6 bases from J, leaving 10 bases between. The CDR3 runs to 14 residues.

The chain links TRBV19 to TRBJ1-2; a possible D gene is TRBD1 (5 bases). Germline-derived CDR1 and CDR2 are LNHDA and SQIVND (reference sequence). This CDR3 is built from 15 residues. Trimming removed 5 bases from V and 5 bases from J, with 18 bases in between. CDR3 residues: CASSGWTQFPYGYTF. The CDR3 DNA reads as TGTGCCAGTAGTGGGTGGACACAGTTTCCGTATGGCTACACCTTC. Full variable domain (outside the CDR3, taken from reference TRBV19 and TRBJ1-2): DGGITQSPKYLFRKEGQNVTLSCEQNLNHDAMYWYRQDPGQGLRLIYYSQIVNDFQKGDIAEGYSVSREKKESFPLTVTSAQKNPTAFYLCASSGWTQFPYGYTFGSGTRLTVV.

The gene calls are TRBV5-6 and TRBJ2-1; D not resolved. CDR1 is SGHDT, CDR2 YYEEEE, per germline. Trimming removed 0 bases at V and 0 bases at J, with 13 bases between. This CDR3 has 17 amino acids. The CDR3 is CASSLGRRWGSYNEQFF. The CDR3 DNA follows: TGTGCCAGCAGCTTGGGTAGGCGCTGGGGCTCCTACAATGAGCAGTTCTTC.

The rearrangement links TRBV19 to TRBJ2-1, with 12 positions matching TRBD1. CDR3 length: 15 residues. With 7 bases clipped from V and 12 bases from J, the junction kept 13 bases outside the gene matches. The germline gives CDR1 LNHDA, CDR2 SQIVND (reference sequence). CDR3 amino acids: CASTLSGTGGRAQFF. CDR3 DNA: TGTGCCAGTACCTTATCGGGGACAGGGGGCCGTGCGCAGTTCTTC.

The CDR3 loop reads CAWSWDRKNIQYF. The CDR3 nucleotides are TGTGCCTGGTCGTGGGACAGGAAAAACATTCAGTACTTC. The chain couples TRBV30 to TRBJ2-4, with 8 bases that match TRBD1. V lost 5 bases to trimming and J lost 4 bases; unmatched junction nucleotides: 4. The germline V gene encodes CDR1 GTSNPN and CDR2 SVGIG (reference sequence). The CDR3 runs 13 residues.

CDR3 sequence: CASIPGTGASYEQYF. Written as DNA, the CDR3 is TGCGCCAGCATCCCCGGGACAGGGGCATCCTACGAGCAGTACTTC. The chain uses TRBV10-2 and TRBJ2-7; 10 positions agree with TRBD1. Trimming took 7 bases from V and 1 from J; bases not matched to a gene: 7. The CDR3 sequence is 15 residues long. The germline V gene has CDR1 WSHSY and CDR2 SAAADI.

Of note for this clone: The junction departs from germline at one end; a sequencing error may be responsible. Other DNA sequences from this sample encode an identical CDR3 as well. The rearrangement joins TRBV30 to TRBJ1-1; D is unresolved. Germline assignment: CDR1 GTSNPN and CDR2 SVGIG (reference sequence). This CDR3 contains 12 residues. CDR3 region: CAWSVLGTEAFF. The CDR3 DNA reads TGTGCTTGGAGTGTTTTGGGTACTGAAGCTTTCTTT.

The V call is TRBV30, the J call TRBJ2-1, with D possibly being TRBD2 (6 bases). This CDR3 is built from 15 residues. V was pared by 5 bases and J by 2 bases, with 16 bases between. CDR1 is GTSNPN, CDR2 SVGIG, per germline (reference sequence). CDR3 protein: CAWGAGTATYNEQFF. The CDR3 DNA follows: TGTGCCTGGGGCGCCGGGACTGCTACCTACAATGAGCAGTTCTTC.

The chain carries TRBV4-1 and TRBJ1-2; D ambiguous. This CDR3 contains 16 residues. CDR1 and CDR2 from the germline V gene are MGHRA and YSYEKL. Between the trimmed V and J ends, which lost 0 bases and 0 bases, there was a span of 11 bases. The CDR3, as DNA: TGCGCCAGCAGCCAAGAAGTAAACGGAGCTAACTATGGCTACACCTTC. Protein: CASSQEVNGANYGYTF.

CDR3 loop: CASSFPHFDRADGYTF. DNA for the CDR3: TGTGCCAGCAGCTTCCCTCATTTTGATAGAGCCGATGGCTACACCTTC. This rearrangement joins TRBV5-4 to TRBJ1-2, with D hard to call. Trimming removed 2 bases from V and 6 bases from J, with 20 bases in between. The CDR3 covers 16 residues. The V gene's germline CDR1 is SGHNT and CDR2 YYREEE (reference sequence). Supplemented by reference TRBV5-4 and TRBJ1-2, the full variable domain reads ETGVTQSPTHLIKTRGQQVTLRCSSQSGHNTVSWYQQALGQGPQFIFQYYREEENGRGNFPPRFSGLQFPNYSSELNVNALELDDSALYLCASSFPHFDRADGYTFGSGTRLTVV.

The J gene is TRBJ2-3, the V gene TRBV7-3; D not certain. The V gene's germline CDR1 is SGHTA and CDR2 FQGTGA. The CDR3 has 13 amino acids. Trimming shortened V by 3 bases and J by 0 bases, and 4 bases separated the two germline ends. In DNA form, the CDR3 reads TGTGCCAGCAGCTTCGGTAGCACAGATACGCAGTATTTT. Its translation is CASSFGSTDTQYF.

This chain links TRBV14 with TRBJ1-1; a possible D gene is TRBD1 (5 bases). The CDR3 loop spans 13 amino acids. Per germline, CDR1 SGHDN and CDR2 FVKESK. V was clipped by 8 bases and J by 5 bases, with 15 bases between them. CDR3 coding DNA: TGTGCCAGCGCACAGGCGAGAGGGACTGAAGCTTTCTTT. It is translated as CASAQARGTEAFF.

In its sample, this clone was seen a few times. CDR3 sequence: CASSGDREYQPQHF. CDR3 nucleotide sequence: TGTGCCAGCAGCGGGGACCGAGAATATCAGCCCCAGCATTTT. This chain connects TRBV9 to TRBJ1-5, with D possibly being TRBD1 (5 bases). The CDR3 extends over 14 amino acids. V was clipped by 3 bases and J by 5 bases, with 12 bases between them. CDR1 is SGDLS and CDR2 is YYNGEE in the germline V gene.

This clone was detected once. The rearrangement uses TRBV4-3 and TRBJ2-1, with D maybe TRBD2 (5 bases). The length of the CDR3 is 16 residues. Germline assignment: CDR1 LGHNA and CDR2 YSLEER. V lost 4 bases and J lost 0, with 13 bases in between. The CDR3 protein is CASSPSGGSSYNEQFF. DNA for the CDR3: TGCGCCAGCAGCCCAAGCGGCGGCAGCTCCTACAATGAGCAGTTCTTC.

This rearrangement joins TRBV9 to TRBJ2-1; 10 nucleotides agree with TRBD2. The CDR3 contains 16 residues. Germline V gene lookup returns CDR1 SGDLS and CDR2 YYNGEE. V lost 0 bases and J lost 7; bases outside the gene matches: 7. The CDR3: CASSVALAGDWNEQFF. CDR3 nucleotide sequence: TGTGCCAGCAGCGTAGCCCTAGCGGGAGATTGGAATGAGCAGTTCTTC.